This T cell receptor beta chain was documented in a study of regulatory T cells in long-lasting Graves disease. Study-wide findings and caveats: Researchers reported studying only peripheral blood, not thyroid tissue. Newly diagnosed disease favored TRBV20-1 and TRBJ2-1 over persistent disease.

The sample's time point: newly diagnosed GD, antithyroid drugs for less than 3 months. The authors made the TCR library using RNA they extracted from PBMCs. The CDR3 covers 15 residues. Trimming stripped 6 bases from V and 3 bases from J, with 18 bases between. From germline, CDR1 is MNHEY and CDR2 SVGEGT. CDR3 regions were amplified by Arm-PCR using iRepertoire HTBI primers to build TCR beta libraries. TCRdb called the multiplex PCR reads again in MiXCR, with one record for every CDR3 protein. The sample has fewer than 650,000 distinct CDR3 sequences; roughly 15% are singletons. This clonotype was seen many times. The antigen is undetermined. This same sample was also taken into another study, of T cells in Graves' hyperthyroidism and ophthalmopathy. From that second work: Aged 18 to 65, the patients had hyperthyroidism that was newly diagnosed and had lasted under 2 months. Among thyroid clonotypes expanded above 0.001, most also appeared in blood.

The rearrangement links TRBV6-2 or TRBV6-3 to TRBJ2-7; TRBD1 is a possible D gene (6 bases). Specimen: peripheral blood mononuclear cells (PBMCs), collected at new diagnosis, from a patient treated with antithyroid drugs. The sequence was obtained from a woman under 40 with Graves disease. DNA of the CDR3: TGTGCCAGCAGACAGACAGGCGGTTCCCTCTACGAGCAGTACTTC. Amino acids: CASRQTGGSLYEQYF.